This T cell receptor beta chain was sequenced in a study of human T cells and chemical hapten exposure. Indicated time point: patch test 1, 2 weeks after DPC sensitization. The treatment: therapeutic diphenylcyclopropenone sensitization with weekly scalp DPC. This clonotype was detected a few times. TCRdb re-derived calls from the RACE reads in MiXCR, one entry per CDR3 protein. The repertoire consists of 300,000 to 450,000 distinct CDR3 sequences, with approximately 4.4% occurring once and the leading ten covering approximately 2.1%. This clonotype was obtained from a woman aged 50 to 65 with alopecia areata. Some clones in this sample may be carry-over from other donors' samples. This specimen consisted of whole blood, obtained in connection with sensitization to the hapten diphenylcyclopropenone (DPC).

In nucleotides, the CDR3 is TGTGCCAGCAGCCACCCCCCTAGACAGGGCAACACTGAAGCTTTCTTT. Protein product: CASSHPPRQGNTEAFF. The chain employs TRBV6-2 or TRBV6-3 and TRBJ1-1; 7 bases are shared with TRBD1. Trimming at V came to 6 bases and at J to 2 bases, leaving 12 bases not matched to a gene. Germline V gives CDR1 MNHEY, CDR2 SVGEGT. The CDR3 spans 16 residues.